These 25 T cell receptor beta chains were sequenced from one sample in a study of OX40 agonist ivuxolimab in advanced cancers. Using immunoSEQ multiplex PCR, the repertoire was profiled, and TCRdb retains in-frame clones only, with some absent. The sample lists roughly 110,000 clones, roughly 90% occurring once. The sample here was CD4+ or CD8+ T cells sorted from blood, taken in a trial of the OX40 agonist ivuxolimab. Receptors originate from an adult with an advanced solid tumor such as melanoma, head and neck, liver or kidney cancer.

The genes are TRBV5-1 and TRBJ2-1; 7 bases are shared with TRBD1. Germline lookup yields CDR1 SGHRS and CDR2 YFSETQ. The length of the CDR3 is 15 residues. V gave up 1 base and J gave up 7 bases; unmatched junction bases: 8. The CDR3 is CASSLRQGLQNEQFF. CDR3 sequence (DNA): TGCGCCAGCAGCTTGAGACAGGGCCTACAAAATGAGCAGTTCTTC.

The rearrangement links TRBV29-1 to TRBJ2-3; D remains unclear. From germline, CDR1 is SQVTM and CDR2 ANQGSEA. The V gene lost 4 bases and the J gene lost 5 bases, with 4 bases spanning the gap. The CDR3 contains 10 residues. The CDR3 here is CSVGEDTQYF. The CDR3 DNA reads as TGCAGCGTTGGGGAAGATACGCAGTATTTT.

The rearrangement uses TRBV28 and TRBJ2-3; D is perhaps TRBD2 (5 bases). The CDR3 sequence is 14 residues long. Germline V CDR1 and CDR2: MDHEN, SYDVKM. Trimming stripped 5 bases from V and 0 bases from J, with 9 bases between. As DNA, the CDR3 is TGTGCCAGCAGTCCATGGACTAGCACAGATACGCAGTATTTT. This sequence encodes CASSPWTSTDTQYF.

The chain uses TRBV7-3 and TRBJ1-5, with no clear D. From germline, CDR1 is SGHTA and CDR2 FQGTGA. The germline V and J ends were trimmed by 4 bases and 10 bases, with 11 bases remaining between them. The CDR3 is made up of 12 amino acids. The CDR3 is CASSSHLSPQHF. CDR3 DNA: TGTGCCAGCAGCTCCCACTTATCCCCCCAGCATTTT.

The J gene is TRBJ1-2, the V gene TRBV23-1; the D gene is possibly TRBD1 (6 bases). TRBV23-1 is assigned to the ORF class and has an uncertain function. V was trimmed by 6 bases and J by 8 bases, leaving 13 bases between them. The CDR3 has 12 residues. CDR3 region: CASSGTWGGYTF. CDR3 coding DNA: TGCGCCAGCAGCGGGACATGGGGCGGCTACACCTTC.

This sequence joins TRBV6-1 and TRBJ2-7, with D perhaps matching TRBD2 (5 bases). The V end was cut by 0 bases, the J end by 3 bases, with 6 bases between. The CDR3 covers 13 residues. CDR1 and CDR2 (germline): MNHNS, SASEGT. This CDR3 reads CASSEASGYEQYF. CDR3 in DNA: TGTGCCAGCAGTGAAGCGAGCGGCTACGAGCAGTACTTC.

V is TRBV6-5 and J is TRBJ2-2, with D perhaps being TRBD1 or TRBD2 (6 bases each). The germline CDR1 and CDR2 sequences are MNHEY and SVGAGI. The length of the CDR3 is 15 residues. Trimming took 0 bases from V and 4 from J, leaving 9 bases between them. CDR3 sequence: CASSYSQGGTGELFF. In nucleotides, the CDR3 is TGTGCCAGCAGTTACTCACAGGGAGGCACCGGGGAGCTGTTTTTT.

The chain combines TRBV27 with TRBJ2-1; weak D call: TRBD2 (5 bases). The CDR3 sequence is 15 residues long. Looked up from germline, CDR1 is MNHEY and CDR2 is SMNVEV (reference sequence). Trimming shortened V by 4 bases and J by 1 base, and 11 bases separated the two germline ends. In DNA, the CDR3 is TGTGCCAGCAGTTCTAGCATAAGTTCCTACAATGAGCAGTTCTTC. This sequence encodes CASSSSISSYNEQFF.

The rearrangement links TRBV27 to TRBJ2-1; D call uncertain. Trimming stripped 5 bases from V and 4 bases from J, with 9 bases between. The CDR3 is made up of 13 amino acids. Germline V lookup: CDR1 MNHEY, CDR2 SMNVEV (reference sequence). The CDR3 here is CASSTQIYNEQFF. DNA for the CDR3: TGTGCCAGCAGTACACAGATTTACAATGAGCAGTTCTTC.

The rearrangement joins TRBV4-3 to TRBJ2-7, with 7 bases lining up with TRBD1. CDR3 length: 14 residues. Looked up from germline, CDR1 is LGHNA and CDR2 is YSLEER. V shed 1 base, J shed 5 bases, and the junction held 5 bases outside the gene matches. CDR3: CASSQADRDHEQYF. The CDR3 nucleotides read TGCGCCAGCAGCCAAGCCGACAGGGACCACGAGCAGTACTTC.

This CDR3 is CASRAGNEQFF. Here the CDR3 DNA reads TGTGCCAGCAGGGCGGGGAATGAGCAGTTCTTC. This rearrangement joins TRBV27 to TRBJ2-1; possible D gene TRBD2, 6 bases. The CDR3 length is 11 residues. Germline CDR1 and CDR2: MNHEY and SMNVEV (reference sequence). The V end lost 6 bases, the J end lost 7 bases, and 7 bases lay between the germline ends.

This chain links TRBV6-4 with TRBJ2-2; 8 positions match TRBD2. The V gene end was trimmed by 6 bases and the J gene end by 3 bases; junction bases not matched to a gene: 3. The CDR3 sequence is 14 residues long. Germline CDR1 MRHNA, CDR2 SNTAGT. CDR3 protein: CASRRGADTGELFF. CDR3 DNA sequence: TGTGCCAGCAGGCGGGGGGCGGACACCGGGGAGCTGTTTTTT.

This clone was detected only once. This sequence joins TRBV29-1 and TRBJ1-1; no reliable D call. Trimming removed 7 bases from V and 0 bases from J, with 9 bases in between. The CDR3 spans 12 residues. Germline V CDR1 and CDR2: SQVTM, ANQGSEA. In nucleotides, the CDR3 is TGCAGCGCCCACACCTTGAACACTGAAGCTTTCTTT. This sequence encodes CSAHTLNTEAFF.

The rearrangement joins TRBV5-4 to TRBJ2-5; 8 positions agree with TRBD1. CDR1 is SGHNT, CDR2 YYREEE, per germline (reference sequence). This CDR3 is 15 amino acids long. The J segment lost 5 bases and the V segment lost 4 bases, leaving 10 bases of the junction unmatched. The CDR3 region has the DNA TGTGCCAGCAGCATGCGGACAGGGACTGGGGAGACCCAGTACTTC. Encoded protein: CASSMRTGTGETQYF.

This rearrangement joins TRBV28 to TRBJ2-7; TRBD1 or TRBD2 may be the D gene (6 bases each). This CDR3 is 13 amino acids long. Deletions cut 6 bases from V and 2 bases from J, with 11 bases between. CDR1 and CDR2 from the germline V gene are MDHEN and SYDVKM. CDR3 coding DNA: TGTGCCAGCAGCCCGGGGGCCGCCTACGAGCAGTACTTC. Amino acid sequence: CASSPGAAYEQYF.

The rearrangement uses TRBV5-8 and TRBJ2-2; D possibly matches TRBD1 or TRBD2 (5 bases each). Germline values: CDR1 SGHTS, CDR2 YDEGEE. V lost 1 base, J lost 1 base, and 14 bases lay in between. The CDR3 extends over 17 amino acids. In nucleotides, the CDR3 is TGTGCCAGCAGCTTGCTTTTAGGGACGGAGAACACCGGGGAGCTGTTTTTT. Translation gives CASSLLLGTENTGELFF.

The chain links TRBV6-5 to TRBJ1-2; weak D call: TRBD1 (6 bases). This CDR3 contains 14 residues. Germline V CDR1 and CDR2: MNHEY, SVGAGI. Trimming took off 4 bases at V and 4 bases at J, with 13 bases between the two ends. The chain's CDR3 is CASSSPGGSYGYTF. The DNA of the CDR3 is TGTGCCAGCAGTTCCCCGGGGGGCAGCTATGGCTACACCTTC.

The chain's CDR3 is CAWTAGQHGYTF. CDR3 DNA: TGTGCCTGGACCGCGGGGCAGCATGGCTACACCTTC. The chain carries TRBV30 and TRBJ1-2; perhaps TRBD1 as D (5 bases). Trimming removed 4 bases at V and 6 bases at J, with 12 bases between. This CDR3 spans 12 amino acids. Germline V gives CDR1 GTSNPN, CDR2 SVGIG (reference sequence).

The V gene is TRBV5-8, the J gene TRBJ2-5; 9 bases fit TRBD2. Losses at the gene ends were 3 bases for V and 6 bases for J; bases not matched to a gene: 12. Looked up from germline, CDR1 is SGHTS and CDR2 is YDEGEE. The CDR3 loop spans 16 amino acids. CDR3: CASSSRLAGGPKTQYF. The CDR3 DNA follows: TGTGCCAGCAGCTCTCGACTGGCGGGAGGGCCGAAGACCCAGTACTTC.

The rearrangement uses TRBV5-4 and TRBJ2-2; 8 bases are shared with TRBD2. The germline V gene encodes CDR1 SGHNT and CDR2 YYREEE (reference sequence). CDR3 length equals 16 residues. V shed 3 bases, J shed 0 bases, and the junction held 4 bases outside the gene matches. CDR3 loop: CASSWRRGANTGELFF. Written as DNA, the CDR3 is TGTGCCAGCAGCTGGCGGCGGGGGGCGAACACCGGGGAGCTGTTTTTT.

In DNA form, the CDR3 reads TGTGCCAGCTCACCGGCACCAGCTAACTATGGCTACACCTTC. Translating it yields CASSPAPANYGYTF. The V gene is TRBV18, the J gene TRBJ1-2; no definite D call. CDR1 and CDR2 from the germline V gene are KGHSH and LQKENI. The length of the CDR3 is 14 residues. The germline V and J ends were trimmed by 3 bases and 0 bases, with 8 bases remaining between them.

In DNA, the CDR3 is TGTGCCAGCAGCAAGGGACAGGTAACCTTC. Amino acids: CASSKGQVTF. The genes are TRBV21-1 and TRBJ1-2; TRBD1 is the table's D call, not checked against the DNA. TRBV21-1 is a recognized pseudogene. The CDR3 is made up of 10 amino acids.

The chain has TRBV28 and TRBJ1-1, with 7 bases lining up with TRBD1. Germline V gene sequence: CDR1 MDHEN, CDR2 SYDVKM. CDR3 length: 15 amino acids. Unmatched junction bases numbered 9, after V lost 3 bases and J lost 5 bases. CDR3 region: CASSFTQRGRTEAFF. Here the CDR3 DNA reads TGTGCCAGCAGTTTTACACAGAGGGGGCGGACTGAAGCTTTCTTT.

This chain connects TRBV5-1 to TRBJ1-1; weak D call: TRBD1 (5 bases). The ends were cut back, 1 base at V and 0 bases at J, with 19 bases in the middle. Germline loops: CDR1 SGHRS, CDR2 YFSETQ. This CDR3 has 18 residues. The CDR3, as DNA: TGCGCCAGCAGCTTGCTACCTCCCGCAGGGCAAATGAACACTGAAGCTTTCTTT. Translation: CASSLLPPAGQMNTEAFF.

The chain carries TRBV4-3 and TRBJ2-5, with D uncertain. The CDR3 extends over 16 amino acids. With 0 bases removed from V and 0 bases from J, the gap between germline ends came to 11 bases. Germline lookup yields CDR1 LGHNA and CDR2 YSLEER. The CDR3 bases are TGCGCCAGCAGCCAAGATGCTCGAAGGTACCAAGAGACCCAGTACTTC. This gives the protein CASSQDARRYQETQYF.